This T cell receptor (beta chain) came from a study of blood T cell repertoires in COVID-19. Looking at the study overall: Acute and convalescent COVID-19 samples came from the United States, Italy and Spain. Nucleic acid was either cDNA or gDNA, and it came from T cells, B-cell-depleted T cells, or PBMCs.

There are 16 residues in the CDR3. Authors' data handling: The assay estimated nucleated cells by amplifying reference gene primers. Repertoires were generated with immunoSEQ multiplex PCR, while TCRdb's copy carries only in-frame clones and drops some. V, J and clone size reflect that table, while D and trimming were determined from the DNA. Altogether roughly 140,000 clones are present, around 83% being singletons, with the ten largest covering roughly 7.9%. This clonotype originated in a woman between 45 and 65 years old in a cohort sampled during active or convalescent COVID-19. V gene TRBV21-1 combines with J gene TRBJ1-2. TRBV21-1 is labeled a pseudogene. The sequenced sample consisted of peripheral blood. The CDR3 DNA reads as TGTGCCAGCAGCAAAGAAACGGGAGGGAGGTGGGGCGGCTACACCTTC. Translation gives CASSKETGGRWGGYTF.